This TCR beta chain came from a study of post-analysis software for immune sequencing data. Study-wide results and caveats: Roughly 5 TRBV segments (TRBV5-6, TRBV5-1 and TRBV20-1 among them) occurred more frequently in patients than in controls.

CDR3 length equals 18 residues. The trim removed 6 bases at V and 0 bases at J, leaving 13 bases unmatched. Unique molecular identifiers had been added to the TCR beta cDNA libraries. cDNA molecules numbering about 490,000 came from approximately 1 to 10 million T cells. Each CDR3 protein gets one entry after TCRdb re-called the PCR reads with MiXCR. The sample records fewer than 550,000 distinct CDR3 sequences, around 31% being singletons. About this clonotype itself: The antigen is undetermined.

The sequenced sample consisted of blood. This sequence originates from a girl aged 2-17 years with multiple sclerosis. The chain joins TRBV6-7 to TRBJ2-1, with TRBD2 matching 8 bases. TRBV6-7 is given ORF status, its function remaining uncertain. CDR3 sequence (DNA): TGTGCCAGCAGCTTTTGGGCGGGGGGAGAGAGCTCCTACAATGAGCAGTTCTTC. As protein: CASSFWAGGESSYNEQFF.